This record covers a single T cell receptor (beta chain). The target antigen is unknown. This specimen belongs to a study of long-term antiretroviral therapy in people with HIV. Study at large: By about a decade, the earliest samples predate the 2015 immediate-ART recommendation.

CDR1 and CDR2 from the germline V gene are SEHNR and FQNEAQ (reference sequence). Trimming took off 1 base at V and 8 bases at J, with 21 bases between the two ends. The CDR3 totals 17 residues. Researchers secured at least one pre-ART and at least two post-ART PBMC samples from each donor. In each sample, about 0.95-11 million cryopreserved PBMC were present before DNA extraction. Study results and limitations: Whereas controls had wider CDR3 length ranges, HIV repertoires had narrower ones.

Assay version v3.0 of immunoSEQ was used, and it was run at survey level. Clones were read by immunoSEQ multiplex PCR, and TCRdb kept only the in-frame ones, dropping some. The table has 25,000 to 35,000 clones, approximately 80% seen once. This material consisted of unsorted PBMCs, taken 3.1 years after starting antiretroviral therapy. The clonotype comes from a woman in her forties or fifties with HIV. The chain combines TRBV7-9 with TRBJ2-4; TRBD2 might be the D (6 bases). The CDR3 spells CASSLGDGGWAADIQYF. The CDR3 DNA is TGTGCCAGCAGCTTAGGGGACGGGGGTTGGGCTGCGGACATTCAGTACTTC.